Below, 5 T cell receptor beta chains from the same sample are listed, as sequenced in a study of blood T cell repertoires in COVID-19. The assay was immunoSEQ multiplex PCR, and TCRdb's table has in-frame clones only and misses some. The sample has 50,000 to 75,000 clones, nearly 90% seen once. Source material: peripheral blood. The receptors were gathered from a man in his sixties with acute or convalescent COVID-19.

As regards this clone: Other DNA sequences in the same sample also yield this CDR3. The chain recombines TRBV20-1 with TRBJ1-1; no clear D gene. The CDR3 spans 11 residues. Per germline, CDR1 DFQATT and CDR2 SNEGSKA (reference sequence). The V gene lost 4 bases and the J gene lost 8 bases, with 11 bases spanning the gap. The CDR3 loop reads CSATRQAEAFF. In DNA, the CDR3 is TGCAGTGCTACAAGGCAGGCAGAAGCTTTCTTT.

This clone appeared a single time. The chain is built from TRBV6-5 and TRBJ2-1; 8 bases map to TRBD1. The CDR3 sequence is 16 residues long. The V segment lost 2 bases and the J segment 2 bases; nucleotides outside the gene matches: 5. From germline, CDR1 is MNHEY and CDR2 SVGAGI. The chain's CDR3 is CASSYADRGAYNEQFF. CDR3 DNA sequence: TGTGCCAGCAGTTACGCCGACAGGGGCGCCTACAATGAGCAGTTCTTC.

The chain has TRBV18 and TRBJ2-5, with 9 bases fitting TRBD1. Germline trimming cut 4 bases from V and 1 base from J; bases unmatched to any gene: 1. This CDR3 region has 14 residues. Germline V CDR1 and CDR2: KGHSH, LQKENI. CDR3 coding DNA: TGTGCCAGCTCACAGGACAGGGGCCAAGAGACCCAGTACTTC. Its protein is CASSQDRGQETQYF.

This clone was detected only a few times. The chain is built from TRBV27 and TRBJ1-1; unclear D gene. This CDR3 spans 14 amino acids. Trimming took 6 bases from V and 1 from J, leaving 12 bases between them. Looked up from germline, CDR1 is MNHEY and CDR2 is SMNVEV (reference sequence). In nucleotides, the CDR3 is TGTGCCAGCAGAGCCTCGACAAAGAACACTGAAGCTTTCTTT. Protein sequence: CASRASTKNTEAFF.

The chain carries TRBV18 and TRBJ2-7, with D maybe TRBD1 (5 bases). Trimming stripped 3 bases from V and 4 bases from J, with 16 bases between. Germline V CDR1 and CDR2: KGHSH, LQKENI. The CDR3 has 15 residues. The CDR3 bases are TGTGCCAGCTCACCCTCTCGGACATTACTTTACGAGCAGTACTTC. This encodes CASSPSRTLLYEQYF.